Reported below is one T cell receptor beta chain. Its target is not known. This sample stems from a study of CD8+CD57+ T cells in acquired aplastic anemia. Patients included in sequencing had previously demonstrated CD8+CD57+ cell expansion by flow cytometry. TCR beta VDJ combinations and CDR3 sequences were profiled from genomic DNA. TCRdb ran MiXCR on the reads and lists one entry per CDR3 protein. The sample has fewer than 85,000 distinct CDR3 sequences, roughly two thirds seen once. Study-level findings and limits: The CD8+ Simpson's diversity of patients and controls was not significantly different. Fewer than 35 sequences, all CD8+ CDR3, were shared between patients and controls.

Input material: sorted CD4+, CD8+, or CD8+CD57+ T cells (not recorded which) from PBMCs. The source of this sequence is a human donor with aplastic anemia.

This chain's CDR3 is CATGGGSGPHNEQFF. Here the CDR3 DNA reads TGTGCCACCGGGGGTGGCTCAGGGCCCCACAATGAGCAGTTCTTC. The chain has TRBV15 and TRBJ2-1; D could derive from TRBD1 or TRBD2 (5 bases each). The CDR3 totals 15 residues. Trimming pared 8 bases from V and 5 bases from J, leaving 19 bases between. The germline CDR1 and CDR2 sequences are LNHNV and YYDKDF (reference sequence).